These T cell receptor beta chains were read from a single sample in a study of metastatic and nonmetastatic thyroid tumors. From the PCR reads, TCRdb re-called clones with MiXCR. The table has approximately 17,000 clones, roughly 26% seen once. What was sequenced was tumor tissue. These receptors were collected from a female donor with papillary thyroid cancer or a benign thyroid nodule (not recorded which). Some clones in this sample may be carry-over from other donors' samples. The CDR3 runs from the conserved cysteine through the conserved F or W. A D gene is named only where the DNA matches it firmly. Size is stated for part of the rows, as once, few or many counts, or as a class when the clone is expanded.

d_gene: .
v_gene: TRBV20-1
j_gene: TRBJ2-7
abundance: many
CDR3aa: CSARDGGVGEQYF
CDR3nt: TGCAGTGCTAGAGACGGGGGAGTGGGCGAGCAGTACTTC

d_gene: .
v_gene: TRBV7-9
j_gene: TRBJ2-7
abundance: many
CDR3aa: CASSSSGVGNEQYF
CDR3nt: TGTGCCAGCAGCTCCTCGGGGGTTGGGAACGAGCAGTACTTC

d_gene: .
v_gene: TRBV28
j_gene: TRBJ1-1
abundance: many
CDR3aa: CASSLVPDSNTEAFF
CDR3nt: TGTGCCAGCAGTTTAGTCCCGGACTCGAACACTGAAGCTTTCTTT

d_gene: .
v_gene: TRBV28
j_gene: TRBJ2-3
abundance: few
CDR3aa: CANSITLTDTQYF
CDR3nt: TGTGCCAACAGCATCACGCTCACAGATACGCAGTATTTT

d_gene: .
v_gene: TRBV11-2
j_gene: TRBJ2-3
abundance: many
CDR3aa: CASSLGGLLVTDTQYF
CDR3nt: TGTGCCAGCAGCTTAGGAGGCCTCCTTGTCACAGATACGCAGTATTTT

d_gene: .
v_gene: TRBV6-5
j_gene: TRBJ2-1
abundance: few
CDR3aa: CASISSRVGLTRYEQFF
CDR3nt: TGTGCCAGCATTTCCTCACGAGTGGGGTTAACGCGCTATGAGCAGTTCTTC

d_gene: .
v_gene: TRBV5-1
j_gene: TRBJ2-7
abundance: .
CDR3aa: CASSFLTGSEQYF
CDR3nt: TGCGCCAGCAGCTTTCTTACGGGCAGCGAGCAGTACTTC

d_gene: .
v_gene: TRBV19
j_gene: TRBJ2-5
abundance: .
CDR3aa: CASSIDRWPDRWEPQYF
CDR3nt: TGTGCCAGTAGTATCGACAGGTGGCCGGACCGTTGGGAGCCCCAGTACTTC

d_gene: TRBD1
v_gene: TRBV20-1
j_gene: TRBJ1-1
abundance: .
CDR3aa: CSASARGLNTEAFF
CDR3nt: TGCAGTGCTAGTGCCAGGGGGTTGAACACTGAAGCTTTCTTT

d_gene: .
v_gene: TRBV9
j_gene: TRBJ1-6
abundance: medium-sized
CDR3aa: CASSVGNRNNSPLHF
CDR3nt: TGTGCCAGCAGCGTAGGCAACAGGAATAATTCACCCCTCCACTTT

d_gene: .
v_gene: TRBV10-3
j_gene: TRBJ1-5
abundance: .
CDR3aa: CAISSDVPNNRPQHF
CDR3nt: TGTGCCATCAGCTCAGACGTACCGAACAATCGGCCCCAGCATTTT

d_gene: TRBD1
v_gene: TRBV19
j_gene: TRBJ1-5
abundance: .
CDR3aa: CASSIAGGQPQHF
CDR3nt: TGTGCCAGTAGTATTGCAGGGGGACAGCCCCAGCATTTT

d_gene: .
v_gene: TRBV5-6
j_gene: TRBJ1-5
abundance: many
CDR3aa: CASRPTLVQPQHF
CDR3nt: TGTGCCAGCAGGCCGACTCTCGTCCAGCCCCAGCATTTT

d_gene: .
v_gene: TRBV2
j_gene: TRBJ2-1
abundance: many
CDR3aa: CASRTGGGYNEQFF
CDR3nt: TGTGCCAGCAGAACAGGGGGGGGCTACAATGAGCAGTTCTTC

d_gene: .
v_gene: TRBV5-4
j_gene: TRBJ1-4
abundance: many
CDR3aa: CASSLDSEKLFF
CDR3nt: TGTGCCAGCAGCTTGGACAGCGAAAAACTGTTTTTT

d_gene: TRBD1
v_gene: TRBV12-3/TRBV12-4
j_gene: TRBJ2-7
abundance: medium-sized
CDR3aa: CASSLGLGQAYEQYF
CDR3nt: TGTGCCAGCAGTTTAGGGTTGGGACAGGCCTACGAGCAGTACTTC

d_gene: TRBD2
v_gene: TRBV7-9
j_gene: TRBJ2-3
abundance: many
CDR3aa: CASSFTSGSTDTQYF
CDR3nt: TGTGCCAGCAGCTTTACTAGCGGGAGCACAGATACGCAGTATTTT

d_gene: TRBD2
v_gene: TRBV19
j_gene: TRBJ2-2
abundance: many
CDR3aa: CASSTMAGGGGELFF
CDR3nt: TGTGCCAGTAGCACTATGGCGGGAGGTGGCGGGGAGCTGTTTTTT

d_gene: .
v_gene: TRBV29-1
j_gene: TRBJ2-3
abundance: few
CDR3aa: CSVRYGAPTVTQYF
CDR3nt: TGCAGCGTTCGTTACGGGGCACCCACAGTTACGCAGTATTTT

d_gene: .
v_gene: TRBV19
j_gene: TRBJ2-1
abundance: many
CDR3aa: CASSIAAVAIYNEQFF
CDR3nt: TGTGCCAGTAGTATTGCAGCGGTCGCTATTTACAATGAGCAGTTCTTC

d_gene: .
v_gene: TRBV3-1
j_gene: TRBJ2-7
abundance: medium-sized
CDR3aa: CASSHGDNPYEQYF
CDR3nt: TGTGCCAGCAGCCACGGAGACAACCCCTACGAGCAGTACTTC

d_gene: .
v_gene: TRBV20-1
j_gene: TRBJ2-7
abundance: .
CDR3aa: CSARVGGRGYEQYF
CDR3nt: TGCAGTGCTAGAGTTGGGGGGAGGGGGTACGAGCAGTACTTC

d_gene: .
v_gene: TRBV28
j_gene: TRBJ2-5
abundance: few
CDR3aa: CASSLRGGPPRGETQYF
CDR3nt: TGTGCCAGCAGTTTACGGGGCGGACCCCCCCGGGGGGAGACCCAGTACTTC

d_gene: TRBD2
v_gene: TRBV20-1
j_gene: TRBJ2-5
abundance: many
CDR3aa: CSARSGGRETQYF
CDR3nt: TGCAGTGCTAGATCGGGAGGGCGGGAGACCCAGTACTTC

d_gene: .
v_gene: TRBV6-2/TRBV6-3
j_gene: TRBJ2-7
abundance: few
CDR3aa: CASSYSRGEQYF
CDR3nt: TGTGCCAGCAGTTACTCGAGGGGCGAGCAGTACTTC

d_gene: .
v_gene: TRBV2
j_gene: TRBJ1-1
abundance: many
CDR3aa: CASSVRGANTEAFF
CDR3nt: TGTGCCAGCTCCGTCCGGGGGGCGAACACTGAAGCTTTCTTT

d_gene: TRBD2
v_gene: TRBV20-1
j_gene: TRBJ2-5
abundance: many
CDR3aa: CSANIASGRETQYF
CDR3nt: TGCAGTGCTAACATAGCTAGCGGGCGAGAGACCCAGTACTTC

d_gene: TRBD1
v_gene: TRBV27
j_gene: TRBJ2-7
abundance: many
CDR3aa: CASSSPGTGPCEQYF
CDR3nt: TGTGCCAGCAGTAGTCCCGGGACAGGGCCTTGCGAGCAGTACTTC

d_gene: .
v_gene: TRBV20-1
j_gene: TRBJ1-1
abundance: many
CDR3aa: CSARATGNTEAFF
CDR3nt: TGCAGTGCTAGAGCGACAGGGAACACTGAAGCTTTCTTT

d_gene: .
v_gene: TRBV6-1
j_gene: TRBJ2-7
abundance: medium-sized
CDR3aa: CASNGGTSYEQYF
CDR3nt: TGTGCCAGCAATGGCGGGACCTCCTACGAGCAGTACTTC

d_gene: .
v_gene: TRBV7-9
j_gene: TRBJ1-1
abundance: many
CDR3aa: CASSSRDKITEAFF
CDR3nt: TGTGCCAGCAGCTCAAGGGACAAAATAACTGAAGCTTTCTTT

d_gene: .
v_gene: TRBV4-1
j_gene: TRBJ1-5
abundance: large
CDR3aa: CASSQVPGSNQPQHF
CDR3nt: TGCGCCAGCAGCCAAGTCCCAGGGAGCAATCAGCCCCAGCATTTT

d_gene: .
v_gene: TRBV7-9
j_gene: TRBJ2-1
abundance: many
CDR3aa: CASSFGPGPGNEQFF
CDR3nt: TGTGCCAGCAGCTTCGGACCGGGACCGGGGAATGAGCAGTTCTTC

d_gene: .
v_gene: TRBV27
j_gene: TRBJ1-1
abundance: few
CDR3aa: CASSLVTLGGRLNTEAFF
CDR3nt: TGTGCCAGCAGTTTAGTTACCCTGGGAGGGCGGCTTAACACTGAAGCTTTCTTT

d_gene: .
v_gene: TRBV5-6
j_gene: TRBJ1-1
abundance: medium-sized
CDR3aa: CASRRYGTGSDEAFF
CDR3nt: TGTGCCAGCAGAAGGTACGGGACCGGGTCTGATGAAGCTTTCTTT

d_gene: .
v_gene: TRBV2
j_gene: TRBJ2-7
abundance: .
CDR3aa: CASMLHYEQYF
CDR3nt: TGTGCCAGCATGCTACACTATGAGCAGTACTTC

d_gene: .
v_gene: TRBV30
j_gene: TRBJ1-1
abundance: .
CDR3aa: CAWSAEAFF
CDR3nt: TGTGCCTGGAGTGCGGAAGCTTTCTTT

d_gene: .
v_gene: TRBV25-1
j_gene: TRBJ1-4
abundance: many
CDR3aa: CATLGEKLFF
CDR3nt: TGTGCCACCCTCGGGGAAAAACTGTTTTTT

d_gene: .
v_gene: TRBV6-1
j_gene: TRBJ1-1
abundance: few
CDR3aa: CASIYWWEAFF
CDR3nt: TGTGCCAGCATCTATTGGTGGGAAGCTTTCTTT

d_gene: .
v_gene: TRBV11-2
j_gene: TRBJ1-2
abundance: .
CDR3aa: CASSLVAGQTTYGYTF
CDR3nt: TGTGCCAGCAGCTTAGTAGCAGGACAGACCACCTATGGCTACACCTTC

d_gene: TRBD1
v_gene: TRBV7-9
j_gene: TRBJ2-7
abundance: few
CDR3aa: CASSFGQADEQYF
CDR3nt: TGTGCCAGCAGCTTTGGACAGGCCGACGAGCAGTACTTC

d_gene: .
v_gene: TRBV11-2
j_gene: TRBJ2-7
abundance: many
CDR3aa: CASSPRPYEQYF
CDR3nt: TGTGCCAGCAGCCCCCGCCCCTACGAGCAGTACTTC

d_gene: .
v_gene: TRBV20-1
j_gene: TRBJ1-1
abundance: .
CDR3aa: CSVPQRTVNTEAFF
CDR3nt: TGCAGTGTCCCCCAAAGGACAGTCAACACTGAAGCTTTCTTT

d_gene: TRBD1
v_gene: TRBV5-4
j_gene: TRBJ1-2
abundance: .
CDR3aa: CASSVDRGYGYTF
CDR3nt: TGCGCAAGCAGCGTCGACAGGGGCTATGGCTACACCTTC

d_gene: .
v_gene: TRBV6-6
j_gene: TRBJ2-7
abundance: .
CDR3aa: CASSYSVQGFGEQYF
CDR3nt: TGTGCCAGCAGTTACTCGGTCCAGGGCTTCGGCGAGCAGTACTTC

d_gene: .
v_gene: TRBV10-3
j_gene: TRBJ1-5
abundance: few
CDR3aa: CATSYPYQPQHF
CDR3nt: TGTGCCACCTCGTACCCCTATCAGCCCCAGCATTTT

d_gene: .
v_gene: TRBV20-1
j_gene: TRBJ2-3
abundance: .
CDR3aa: CSASETRKDTQYF
CDR3nt: TGCAGTGCTTCCGAGACTAGGAAAGATACTCAGTATTTT

d_gene: TRBD1
v_gene: TRBV20-1
j_gene: TRBJ1-2
abundance: .
CDR3aa: CSARDGGTGGYGYTF
CDR3nt: TGCAGTGCTAGAGATGGCGGGACAGGGGGCTATGGCTACACCTTC

d_gene: TRBD1
v_gene: TRBV16
j_gene: TRBJ2-7
abundance: many
CDR3aa: CASSPPGQGPHEQYF
CDR3nt: TGTGCCAGCAGCCCCCCGGGACAGGGGCCGCACGAGCAGTACTTC

d_gene: .
v_gene: TRBV6-1
j_gene: TRBJ1-1
abundance: few
CDR3aa: CASSPAEGTEAFF
CDR3nt: TGTGCCAGCAGTCCCGCTGAGGGGACTGAAGCTTTCTTT

d_gene: .
v_gene: TRBV14
j_gene: TRBJ1-6
abundance: .
CDR3aa: CASIQGTGTGNSPLHF
CDR3nt: TGTGCCAGTATCCAAGGGACCGGGACGGGGAATTCACCCCTCCACTTT

d_gene: .
v_gene: TRBV6-1
j_gene: TRBJ1-2
abundance: many
CDR3aa: CASGPGGNYGYTF
CDR3nt: TGTGCCAGCGGACCAGGCGGGAACTATGGCTACACCTTC

d_gene: .
v_gene: TRBV12-3/TRBV12-4
j_gene: TRBJ2-7
abundance: medium-sized
CDR3aa: CASSFGPDGEYF
CDR3nt: TGTGCCAGCAGTTTTGGTCCCGACGGAGAGTACTTC

d_gene: .
v_gene: TRBV6-1
j_gene: TRBJ2-7
abundance: few
CDR3aa: CASKQTGYSSYEQYF
CDR3nt: TGTGCCAGCAAACAGACAGGCTACAGCTCCTACGAGCAGTACTTC

d_gene: TRBD1
v_gene: TRBV6-2/TRBV6-3
j_gene: TRBJ1-5
abundance: few
CDR3aa: CASSRGQGRNQPQHF
CDR3nt: TGTGCCAGCAGCCGGGGACAGGGACGAAATCAGCCCCAGCATTTT